These 19 T cell receptor beta chains originate from one sample sequenced in a study of human T cells and chemical hapten exposure. Time point denoted: patch test 1, 2 weeks after DPC sensitization. Described treatment: therapeutic diphenylcyclopropenone sensitization with weekly scalp DPC. TCRdb reprocessed the RACE reads via MiXCR and lists one record per CDR3 protein. Among roughly 200,000 distinct CDR3 sequences listed, 20% to 25% were seen once. Sequencing used whole blood, obtained in connection with sensitization to the hapten diphenylcyclopropenone (DPC). These receptors were collected from a woman between 45 and 60 years old with alopecia areata. Some clones in this sample may be carry-over from other donors' samples.

The rearrangement links TRBV7-9 to TRBJ2-1; D tentatively reads TRBD1 or TRBD2 (6 bases each). The germline V gene encodes CDR1 SEHNR and CDR2 FQNEAQ (reference sequence). CDR3 length: 19 residues. Trimming took off 6 bases at V and 3 bases at J, with 27 bases between the two ends. The CDR3 sequence: CASSRTIRGPGGIYNEQFF. The CDR3 nucleotides read TGTGCCAGCAGTCGTACAATCCGGGGGCCGGGCGGAATCTACAATGAGCAGTTCTTC.

The chain couples TRBV7-8 to TRBJ2-1; D not resolved. The length of the CDR3 is 15 residues. Germline CDR1 reads SGHVS; CDR2 reads FQNEAQ. V lost 1 base and J lost 7, with 14 bases in between. CDR3 loop: CASSLGSAHGNEQFF. CDR3 in DNA: TGTGCCAGCAGCTTAGGGAGCGCCCATGGGAATGAGCAGTTCTTC.

The chain has TRBV6-5 and TRBJ2-1; D is perhaps TRBD1 or TRBD2 (6 bases each). This CDR3 region has 17 residues. Trimming cost V 0 bases and J 1 base, with 13 bases left between them. The germline V gene has CDR1 MNHEY and CDR2 SVGAGI. The CDR3 here is CASSYSRRGASYNEQFF. The CDR3 DNA sequence: TGTGCCAGCAGTTACTCAAGGAGGGGGGCTTCCTACAATGAGCAGTTCTTC.

The chain links TRBV20-1 to TRBJ2-1; 7 bases are shared with TRBD2. After removal of 6 bases from V and 3 bases from J, the junction contained 2 bases not matched to a gene. There are 12 residues in the CDR3. CDR1 is DFQATT and CDR2 is SNEGSKA in the germline V gene (reference sequence). Here the CDR3 reads CSAGGHYNEQFF. In nucleotides, the CDR3 is TGCAGTGCGGGAGGGCACTACAATGAGCAGTTCTTC.

The sample holds many counts of this clonotype. This chain connects TRBV5-1 to TRBJ2-2, with D possibly TRBD2 on 7 matching bases. Per the germline V gene, CDR1 is SGHRS and CDR2 is YFSETQ. The CDR3 runs 16 residues. Trimming stripped 5 bases from V and 0 bases from J, with 14 bases between. CDR3 coding DNA: TGCGCCAGCAGAGGGGGGGCTGACGCGAACACCGGGGAGCTGTTTTTT. Encoded protein: CASRGGADANTGELFF.

This clonotype has just a few counts. The DNA of the CDR3 is TGCAGTGCTACCGAAGTGAATGGCTACACCTTC. This gives the protein CSATEVNGYTF. V is TRBV20-1 and J is TRBJ1-2, with no clear D. The CDR3 extends over 11 amino acids. Trimming took off 4 bases at V and 6 bases at J, with 9 bases between the two ends. Germline V lookup: CDR1 DFQATT, CDR2 SNEGSKA (reference sequence).

This clonotype was seen only a few times. The chain combines TRBV6-5 with TRBJ2-1, with TRBD2 as a possible D gene (5 bases). This CDR3 region has 14 residues. The germline V gene encodes CDR1 MNHEY and CDR2 SVGAGI. Trimming removed 6 bases from V and 8 bases from J, with 17 bases in between. CDR3 sequence reads: CASSPITGRHEQFF. CDR3 in DNA: TGTGCCAGCAGCCCCATTACGGGAAGACATGAGCAGTTCTTC.

The chain couples TRBV6-6 to TRBJ2-3; 11 bases are shared with TRBD2. Germline V CDR1 and CDR2: MNHNY, SVGAGI (reference sequence). This CDR3 is 15 amino acids long. J lost 6 bases, V lost 7 bases, and 9 bases had no gene match. CDR3 in DNA: TGTGCCAGCAACGGAGGACTAGCGGGCGTGGATACGCAGTATTTT. Translating gives CASNGGLAGVDTQYF.

V usage is TRBV6-5 and J usage is TRBJ2-7, with D perhaps matching TRBD1 (6 bases). The CDR3 extends over 13 amino acids. Trimming stripped 6 bases from V and 2 bases from J, with 11 bases between. The germline gives CDR1 MNHEY, CDR2 SVGAGI. The CDR3 loop reads CASRMTGPYEQYF. In DNA, the CDR3 is TGTGCCAGCAGGATGACAGGACCCTACGAGCAGTACTTC.

Only a few counts were recorded for this clonotype. The V gene is TRBV11-1, the J gene TRBJ2-1; tentatively, D is TRBD2 (6 bases). The CDR3 consists of 15 residues. Germline lookup yields CDR1 SGHAT and CDR2 FQDESV (reference sequence). V lost 5 bases and J 2 bases, leaving 13 bases between the germline ends. Here the CDR3 DNA reads TGTGCCAGCAGCCCCTCGGGAGCAGCCTACAATGAGCAGTTCTTC. This encodes CASSPSGAAYNEQFF.

This chain uses TRBV5-6 with TRBJ1-2, with no clear D. The V gene lost 0 bases and the J gene lost 1 base, with 10 bases spanning the gap. Germline V gene lookup returns CDR1 SGHDT and CDR2 YYEEEE. This CDR3 has 15 residues. The DNA of the CDR3 is TGTGCCAGCAGCTTGGCCGTGACCGGTAACTATGGCTACACCTTC. Encoded protein: CASSLAVTGNYGYTF.

This clonotype occurred a few times. The chain recombines TRBV20-1 with TRBJ2-2, with D possibly matching TRBD1 (5 bases). The length of the CDR3 is 14 residues. The germline gives CDR1 DFQATT, CDR2 SNEGSKA (reference sequence). Deletions cut 3 bases from V and 5 bases from J, with 13 bases between. CDR3 region: CSASEDSLTGELFF. CDR3 in DNA: TGCAGTGCTAGTGAAGACAGCTTAACCGGGGAGCTGTTTTTT.

Many counts were recorded for this clonotype. This chain uses TRBV11-2 with TRBJ2-1; 10 bases map to TRBD2. Germline CDR1 and CDR2: SGHAT and FQNNGV. This CDR3 spans 14 amino acids. V dropped 5 bases and J dropped 15; count of bases not matched to a gene: 13. CDR3 sequence reads: CASSPQPTSGEGFF. CDR3 nucleotide sequence: TGTGCCAGCAGCCCCCAACCCACTAGCGGGGAAGGGTTCTTC.

This chain joins TRBV6-5 and TRBJ2-4; 12 bases match TRBD1. The V gene end was trimmed by 5 bases and the J gene end by 6 bases; junction bases not matched to a gene: 14. This CDR3 is 18 amino acids long. Germline V lookup: CDR1 MNHEY, CDR2 SVGAGI. This CDR3 is CASSPGTGGASSPNIQYF. Here the CDR3 DNA reads TGTGCCAGCAGTCCCGGGACAGGGGGCGCTTCTTCTCCAAACATTCAGTACTTC.

The rearrangement links TRBV7-8 to TRBJ2-5; 8 positions match TRBD2. This CDR3 comprises 15 residues. Losses at the gene ends were 2 bases for V and 1 base for J; bases not matched to a gene: 3. The V gene's germline CDR1 is SGHVS and CDR2 FQNEAQ. The CDR3 protein is CASSLSGGAQETQYF. CDR3 bases: TGTGCCAGCAGCTTATCGGGGGGGGCCCAAGAGACCCAGTACTTC.

The chain employs TRBV7-8 and TRBJ1-1, with D hard to call. The germline V gene has CDR1 SGHVS and CDR2 FQNEAQ. V was trimmed by 2 bases and J by 0 bases, leaving 10 bases between them. The CDR3 covers 15 residues. In DNA form, the CDR3 reads TGTGCCAGCAGCTTAAGGGTGGGAGTGAACACTGAAGCTTTCTTT. Amino acids: CASSLRVGVNTEAFF.

This clonotype was recorded many times. The genes are TRBV29-1 and TRBJ2-5, with D unclear. Per the germline V gene, CDR1 is SQVTM and CDR2 is ANQGSEA. The CDR3 runs 11 residues. Trimming cost V 4 bases and J 4 bases, with 7 bases left between them. The CDR3 coding sequence is TGCAGCGTTGTACAGCGAGAGACCCAGTACTTC. Amino acid sequence: CSVVQRETQYF. The variable domain in full, with the rest retrieved from reference TRBV29-1 and TRBJ2-5, is SAVISQKPSRDICQRGTSLTIQCQVDSQVTMMFWYRQQPGQSLTLIATANQGSEATYESGFVIDKFPISRPNLTFSTLTVSNMSPEDSSIYLCSVVQRETQYFGPGTRLLVL.

This clonotype was detected a few times. This sequence joins TRBV25-1 and TRBJ1-6, with TRBD1 as a possible D gene (6 bases). Germline V CDR1 and CDR2: MGHDK, SYGVNS. V was clipped by 9 bases and J by 10 bases, with 19 bases between them. The length of the CDR3 is 14 residues. The CDR3: CASSSRGHGSPLHF. CDR3 bases: TGTGCCAGTTCTTCCCGGGGGCATGGGTCACCCCTCCACTTT.

This clonotype was observed many times. This chain joins TRBV7-9 and TRBJ2-3; no firm D call. The CDR3 has 16 residues. CDR1 and CDR2 (germline): SEHNR, FQNEAQ (reference sequence). Trimming took 0 bases from V and 3 from J, leaving 13 bases between them. This CDR3 reads CASSLAQETVTDTQYF. The DNA of the CDR3 is TGTGCCAGCAGCTTAGCGCAAGAGACGGTGACAGATACGCAGTATTTT. Looking up the rest from reference TRBV7-9 and TRBJ2-3 gives the full variable domain: DTGVSQNPRHKITKRGQNVTFRCDPISEHNRLYWYRQTLGQGPEFLTYFQNEAQLEKSRLLSDRFSAERPKGSFSTLEIQRTEQGDSAMYLCASSLAQETVTDTQYFGPGTRLTVL.